This T cell receptor (beta chain) was recovered during a study of CD8 T cells in Susac syndrome. A word on this clonotype: Its antigen is unidentified.

Random-hexamer reverse transcription was applied to about 0.45 to 1 ug RNA. Each CDR3 protein gets one entry after TCRdb re-called the immunoSEQ multiplex PCR reads with MiXCR. The sample lists fewer than 350,000 distinct CDR3 sequences, about 88% occurring once. Points from the study as a whole: A relatively small number of individuals underwent TCR sequencing and HLA analysis.

CDR1 and CDR2 from the germline V gene are SNHLY and FYNNEI. The ends were cut back, 8 bases at V and 3 bases at J, with 13 bases in the middle. The length of the CDR3 is 13 residues. FACS was used to enrich TEMRA cells, whereas the CD8+ and CD4+ T cells were obtained by negative isolation. The rearrangement joins TRBV2 to TRBJ1-2; D is possibly TRBD1 (6 bases). The sequence derives from a human donor with multiple sclerosis. Sample: CD8+ T cells from PBMCs. The CDR3 bases are TGTGCCAGCCACGGGACATCTTACTATGGCTACACCTTC. This gives the protein CASHGTSYYGYTF.